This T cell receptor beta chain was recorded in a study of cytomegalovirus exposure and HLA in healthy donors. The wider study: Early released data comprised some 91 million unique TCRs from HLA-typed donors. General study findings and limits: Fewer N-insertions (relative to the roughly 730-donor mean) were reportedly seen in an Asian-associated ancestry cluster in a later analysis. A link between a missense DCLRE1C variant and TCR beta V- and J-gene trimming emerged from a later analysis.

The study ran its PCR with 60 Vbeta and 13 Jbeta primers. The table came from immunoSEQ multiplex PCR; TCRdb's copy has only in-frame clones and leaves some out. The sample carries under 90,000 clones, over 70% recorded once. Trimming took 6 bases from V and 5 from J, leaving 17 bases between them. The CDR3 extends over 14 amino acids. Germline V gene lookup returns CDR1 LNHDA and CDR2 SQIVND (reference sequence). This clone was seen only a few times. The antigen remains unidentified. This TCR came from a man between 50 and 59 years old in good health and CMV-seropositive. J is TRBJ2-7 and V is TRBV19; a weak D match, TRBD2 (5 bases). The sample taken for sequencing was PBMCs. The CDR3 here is CASRAAAPRHEQYF. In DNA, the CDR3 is TGTGCCAGTAGAGCGGCGGCCCCCCGGCACGAGCAGTACTTC.